This entry describes one TCR beta chain. The antigen remains undetermined. Repertoires were generated with immunoSEQ multiplex PCR, while TCRdb's copy carries only in-frame clones and drops some. The data contain roughly 45,000 clones, 87% of them singletons. This CDR3 spans 14 amino acids. Trimming left V 0 bases short and J 2 bases short, with 5 bases between. CDR1 and CDR2 from the germline V gene are ENHRY and SYGVKD. This sample was included in a study of PD-L1 blockade in urothelial cancer. Study details: Males with bladder-origin urothelial cancer constituted about 90% of the 29 patients. Study observations and caveats: In blood at 3 weeks, tumor-associated clones expanded more among patients with durable benefit. When pretreatment blood TCR clonality was below the median, it predicted better survival.

The J gene is TRBJ1-3, the V gene TRBV10-3; possibly TRBD1 for D (5 bases). The sample in question was PBMCs, obtained around atezolizumab (anti-PD-L1) treatment. The sequence derives from a man aged 55 to 70 with urothelial cancer. CDR3 DNA: TGTGCCATCAGTGAGTCAGGGGCTGGAAACACCATATATTTT. Encoded protein: CAISESGAGNTIYF.